This is a list of T cell receptor beta chains from one sample in a study of T cell responses to AZD1222 COVID-19 vaccine. Data came from immunoSEQ multiplex PCR; TCRdb stores just in-frame clones and leaves some out. This table holds about 150,000 clones, about nine tenths found once. The material sequenced was peripheral blood, taken on day 0 of MenACWY control vaccination. The receptors here all came from an adult in good health. The CDR3 runs from the conserved cysteine through the conserved F or W. The D gene is left open where the match is weak. Clone size is given for some rows only: seen once, a few or many times, or a class if the clone is expanded.

J	D	size	V	DNA	CDR3
TRBJ1-5	.	.	TRBV16	TGTGCCAGCAGCCCAGGCTCTGGGGGCAATCAGCCCCAGCATTTT	CASSPGSGGNQPQHF
TRBJ2-1	.	.	TRBV5-1	TGCGCCAGCAGCTTTCGGGCAGACTCCTACAATGAGCAGTTCTTC	CASSFRADSYNEQFF
TRBJ1-2	.	.	TRBV6-5	TGTGCCAGCAGTCCGGGACGGTACAACTATGGCTACACCTTC	CASSPGRYNYGYTF
TRBJ2-7	TRBD1	.	TRBV5-1	TGCGCCAGCAGCCCTGACAGGGGGATCACCTACGAGCAGTACTTC	CASSPDRGITYEQYF
TRBJ2-5	.	once	TRBV30	TGTGCCTGGAGTGACCGGGGAACGGCGGGAACCCAGTACTTC	CAWSDRGTAGTQYF
TRBJ1-3	.	.	TRBV9	TGTGCCAGCAGCGAGGGTCGGAGCTCTGGAAACACCATATATTTT	CASSEGRSSGNTIYF
TRBJ2-3	TRBD1	.	TRBV19	TGTGCCAGTAGTGGGACAGGGATGGGAGATACGCAGTATTTT	CASSGTGMGDTQYF
TRBJ1-2	TRBD1	.	TRBV27	TGTGCCAGCAGTTTAAGCAGGGGGGCAGGGGTTAACTATGGCTACACCTTC	CASSLSRGAGVNYGYTF
TRBJ2-2	.	.	TRBV18	TGTGCCAGCTCACCAACGGCCATATCACTTAACACCGGGGAGCTGTTTTTT	CASSPTAISLNTGELFF
TRBJ1-2	.	.	TRBV4-2	TGTGCCAGCAGCCAAGATGGCCCCCGGGGTGGCTACACCTTC	CASSQDGPRGGYTF
TRBJ2-3	.	once	TRBV7-6	TGTGCCAGCAGCTCAACAGGAGATCGTTGGGATACGCAGTATTTT	CASSSTGDRWDTQYF
TRBJ2-1	TRBD2	many	TRBV5-4	TGTGCCAGCAGCACCGGGGGGGCTAGCTCCTACAATGAGCAGTTCTTC	CASSTGGASSYNEQFF
TRBJ2-1	TRBD2	.	TRBV6-2/TRBV6-3	TGTGCCAGCAGTCACGGGGGGAGGAGTCGGGGCTCCTACAATGAGCAGTTCTTC	CASSHGGRSRGSYNEQFF
TRBJ2-3	.	.	TRBV2	TGTGCCAGCAGTATCACAGGGAGGGAAGATACGCAGTATTTT	CASSITGREDTQYF
TRBJ1-4	.	.	TRBV7-8	TGTGCCAGCAGCTTATTATCGGGGAGTGGTAATGAAAAACTGTTTTTT	CASSLLSGSGNEKLFF
TRBJ1-1	.	once	TRBV6-5	TGTGCCAGCAGCCTACGGGATGGGAACACTGAAGCTTTCTTT	CASSLRDGNTEAFF
TRBJ2-1	TRBD2	.	TRBV7-9	TGTGCCAGCAGCCCTCGTCAGCGGGGCTCCTACAATGAGCAGTTCTTC	CASSPRQRGSYNEQFF
TRBJ2-7	.	.	TRBV7-2	TGTGCCAGCGCGAGGGGCGGGCCCTCCTACGAGCAGTACTTC	CASARGGPSYEQYF
TRBJ1-5	.	.	TRBV7-8	TGTGCCAGCAGCTTTGGTGGAGGTTGGCAGCCCCAGCATTTT	CASSFGGGWQPQHF
TRBJ2-1	TRBD2	.	TRBV20-1	TGCAGTGCTAGTGGACTTAGCGGGAGGGCCTTAATCAATGAGCAGTTCTTC	CSASGLSGRALINEQFF
TRBJ2-7	TRBD1	.	TRBV2	TGTGCCAGCAGTGTCGAACAGGGGGCTTACGAGCAGTACTTC	CASSVEQGAYEQYF
TRBJ2-3	TRBD2	.	TRBV9	TGTGCCAGCAGCATTAAGCGGGGGGGCACAGATACGCAGTATTTT	CASSIKRGGTDTQYF
TRBJ1-2	.	once	TRBV5-1	TGCGCCAGCAGCCTGACTGCAGGGAAGTATGGCTACACCTTC	CASSLTAGKYGYTF
TRBJ2-3	TRBD2	.	TRBV29-1	TGCAGCGCGGCCACTAGCGGGGGGGCCGGTACGCAGTATTTT	CSAATSGGAGTQYF
TRBJ1-1	.	.	TRBV19	TGTGCCAGTAGTCATGCAGGGGCGCGGGGTGAAGCTTTCTTT	CASSHAGARGEAFF